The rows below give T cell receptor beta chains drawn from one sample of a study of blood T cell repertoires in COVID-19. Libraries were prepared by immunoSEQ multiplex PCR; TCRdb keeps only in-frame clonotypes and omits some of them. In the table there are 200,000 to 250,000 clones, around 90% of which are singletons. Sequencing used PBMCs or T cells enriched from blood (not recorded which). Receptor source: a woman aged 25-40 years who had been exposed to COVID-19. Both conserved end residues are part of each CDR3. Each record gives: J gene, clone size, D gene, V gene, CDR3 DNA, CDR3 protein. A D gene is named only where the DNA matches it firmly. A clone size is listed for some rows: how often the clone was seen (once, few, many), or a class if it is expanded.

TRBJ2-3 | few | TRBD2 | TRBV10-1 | TGCGCCAGCGGGAGTAGCGGGAGCCCAGATACGCAGTATTTT | CASGSSGSPDTQYF
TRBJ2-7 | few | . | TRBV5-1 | TGCGCCAGCAGCTTGGACGGGAGTGGCCTCTACGAGCAGTACTTC | CASSLDGSGLYEQYF
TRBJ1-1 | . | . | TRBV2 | TGTGCCAGCACTAGTGCCGACACTGAAGCTTTCTTT | CASTSADTEAFF
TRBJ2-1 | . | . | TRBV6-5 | TGTGCCACGCGGTATTTATCTTACAATGAGCAGTTCTTC | CATRYLSYNEQFF
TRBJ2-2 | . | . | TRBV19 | TGTGCCAGTAGACCTAAGACAGTTCTCGATTACACCGGGGAGCTGTTTTTT | CASRPKTVLDYTGELFF
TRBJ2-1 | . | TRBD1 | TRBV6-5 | TGTGCCAGCAGACCGGACAGGGTAACCTACAATGAGCAGTTCTTC | CASRPDRVTYNEQFF
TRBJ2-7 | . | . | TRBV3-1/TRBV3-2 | TGTGCCAGCAGCCCGGGACTTTATTCCTACGAGCAGTACTTC | CASSPGLYSYEQYF
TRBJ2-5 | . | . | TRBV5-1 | TGCGCCAGCAGCTTGGTCGGGAGTGGAGAGACCCAGTACTTC | CASSLVGSGETQYF
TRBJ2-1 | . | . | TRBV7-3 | TGTGCCAGCACCTCTGGGGCAGGTAATGAGCAGTTCTTC | CASTSGAGNEQFF
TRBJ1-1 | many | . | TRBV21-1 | TGTGCCAGCAGCAACGTGAACACTGAAGCTTTCTTT | CASSNVNTEAFF
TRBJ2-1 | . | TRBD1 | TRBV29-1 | TGCAGCGTCTACTCACTGGGGTCGGGACAGGGTCTTTACGAGCAGTTCTTC | CSVYSLGSGQGLYEQFF
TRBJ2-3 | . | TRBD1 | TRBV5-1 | TGCGCCAGCAGCCCACGACAGGGTGCAGATACGCAGTATTTT | CASSPRQGADTQYF
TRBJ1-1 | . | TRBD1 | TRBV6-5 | TGTGCCAGCAGTTACTCACCAGGGGGGCACACTGAAGCTTTCTTT | CASSYSPGGHTEAFF
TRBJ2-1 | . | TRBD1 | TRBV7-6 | TGTGCCAGCAGCTTAGGGGGACAGGGGACCAATGAGCAGTTCTTC | CASSLGGQGTNEQFF
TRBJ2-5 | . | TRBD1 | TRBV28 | TGTGCCAGCAGTTTAGTAGGGGGCGGGTACTGGGCCCAGTACTTC | CASSLVGGGYWAQYF
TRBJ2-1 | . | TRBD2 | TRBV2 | TGTGCCAGTTTAAGCGGGAGGGCCGGTGAGCAGTTCTTC | CASLSGRAGEQFF
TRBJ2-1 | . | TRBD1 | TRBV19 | TGTGCCAGTGCCCGGGACAGGGGGCCCGAGAAGTTCTTC | CASARDRGPEKFF
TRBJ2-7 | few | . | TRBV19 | TGTGCCAGTAAAAACAGGTCCACCTACGAGCAGTACTTC | CASKNRSTYEQYF
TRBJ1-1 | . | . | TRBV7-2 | TGTGCCAGCACCCCACGCTCAGGGGCTAGGAACACTGAAGCTTTCTTT | CASTPRSGARNTEAFF
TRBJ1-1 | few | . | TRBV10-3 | TGTGCCACAGTACAGGGTCACCTCCACCAGAACACTGAAGCTTTCTTT | CATVQGHLHQNTEAFF